This entry features one T cell receptor beta chain sequence. Its specificity is unknown. The data stem from a study of T cells after yellow fever vaccination. Study-wide results and caveats: Among primary-vaccination clones, most reappeared after the booster, at about 95% for CD4 and about 90% for CD8. Contaminating bulk clonotypes could be abundant in FACS-sorted repertoires. Overlap between CD4 and CD8 compartments was detected for a small share of clonotypes.

TCR cDNA, made by 5'RACE template switching, carried an added universal primer site and UMIs. Each CDR3 protein gets one entry after TCRdb re-called the 5' RACE reads with MiXCR. The table records 70,000 or so distinct CDR3 sequences, about 7.3% of them present only once. Source: CD8+ T cells sorted from PBMCs, taken more than 8 days after the first yellow fever vaccination. This clonotype was sampled from a man aged 18 to 30 who received the YFV17D yellow fever vaccine.

The CDR3 DNA sequence: TGTGCCAGCAGTTTAGCGGGGGCGGACTACGAGCAGTACTTC. Its translation: CASSLAGADYEQYF. V gene TRBV12-3 or TRBV12-4 combines with J gene TRBJ2-7; perhaps TRBD1 as D (6 bases). The ends were cut back, 0 bases at V and 3 bases at J, with 9 bases in the middle. This CDR3 is 14 amino acids long.